Following are 4 T cell receptor beta chains from one sample sequenced in a study of blood T cells in healthy people across ages. For the second PCR, which ran for about 6 to 11 cycles, a sample-barcoded 5' primer and a J-beta primer mix were used. TCRdb re-called the 5' RACE reads with MiXCR, one entry per CDR3 protein. The profile shows 700,000 or so distinct CDR3 sequences, about 43% of them singletons. The sample was blood. The receptors shown here come from a man older than 75 in good health.

This clonotype was counted ten times or more. This sequence joins TRBV6-5 and TRBJ2-7; possibly TRBD2 for D (6 bases). The CDR3 runs 15 residues. Looked up from germline, CDR1 is MNHEY and CDR2 is SVGAGI. The V end was cut by 4 bases, the J end by 4 bases, with 17 bases between. CDR3 nucleotides: TGTGCCAGCAGTTCCCAGGACACGGGAGAGTACGAGCAGTACTTC. Encoded protein: CASSSQDTGEYEQYF.

The chain recombines TRBV6-6 with TRBJ2-5; TRBD1 agrees at 11 bases. Germline loops: CDR1 MNHNY, CDR2 SVGAGI (reference sequence). The length of the CDR3 is 13 residues. The junction had 9 bases not matched to a gene; V was cut back by 7 bases and J by 11 bases. The CDR3 sequence: CASMDRGRWEQYF. CDR3 DNA sequence: TGTGCCAGCATGGACAGGGGGCGGTGGGAGCAGTACTTC.

V and J are TRBV14 and TRBJ1-1; D ambiguous. V was cut by 4 bases and J by 0 bases, with 12 bases left in between. The germline CDR1 and CDR2 sequences are SGHDN and FVKESK. The CDR3 is 15 residues long. The CDR3, as DNA: TGTGCCAGCAGCCCTACCGTGGCGTTGAACACTGAAGCTTTCTTT. As protein: CASSPTVALNTEAFF.

Only a few counts were recorded for this clonotype. The chain links TRBV20-1 to TRBJ2-1; 12 bases match TRBD2. This CDR3 region has 21 residues. With 3 bases clipped from V and 1 base from J, the junction kept 19 bases outside the gene matches. CDR1 and CDR2 (germline): DFQATT, SNEGSKA (reference sequence). The CDR3 loop reads CSASSITSGRNGGRSYNEQFF. For the CDR3, the DNA is TGCAGTGCTAGCAGTATCACTAGCGGGAGGAATGGGGGGAGGTCCTACAATGAGCAGTTCTTC.